The 2 T cell receptor beta chains in this list originate from one sample, sequenced in a study of blood T cell dynamics during melanoma immunotherapy. The time point here: week 3, after first cycle of checkpoint inhibitor. Sequencing used immunoSEQ multiplex PCR; TCRdb keeps in-frame clones, though not all of them. The sample yields roughly 9,900 clones, 87% seen once. Specimen: blood, collected from a patient treated with checkpoint blockade. The receptors stem from a human donor with melanoma.

The chain combines TRBV30 with TRBJ1-1, with D tentatively TRBD1 (5 bases). The CDR3 runs to 13 residues. In germline, CDR1 is GTSNPN, CDR2 SVGIG (reference sequence). Trimming stripped 0 bases from V and 7 bases from J, with 12 bases between. The CDR3 DNA reads as TGTGCCTGGAGTGTAGGCGGGGGTGGTGAAGCTTTCTTT. This gives the protein CAWSVGGGGEAFF. The full variable domain, in which reference TRBV30 and TRBJ1-1 provide the parts outside the CDR3, is SQTIHQWPATLVQPVGSPLSLECTVEGTSNPNLYWYRQAAGRGLQLLFYSVGIGQISSEVPQNLSASRPQDRQFILSSKKLLLSDSGFYLCAWSVGGGGEAFFGQGTRLTVV.

The count of this clone is one. The chain recombines TRBV5-6 with TRBJ1-4; possible D gene TRBD1, 6 bases. The germline V gene has CDR1 SGHDT and CDR2 YYEEEE. The CDR3 runs 16 residues. Trimming took off 2 bases at V and 8 bases at J, with 19 bases between the two ends. The CDR3 is CASSFNRAQVGEKLFF. CDR3 sequence (DNA): TGTGCCAGCAGCTTCAACAGGGCTCAGGTGGGAGAAAAACTGTTTTTT. Full variable domain (remainder filled in from reference TRBV5-6 and TRBJ1-4): DAGVTQSPTHLIKTRGQQVTLRCSPKSGHDTVSWYQQALGQGPQFIFQYYEEEERQRGNFPDRFSGHQFPNYSSELNVNALLLGDSALYLCASSFNRAQVGEKLFFGSGTQLSVL.